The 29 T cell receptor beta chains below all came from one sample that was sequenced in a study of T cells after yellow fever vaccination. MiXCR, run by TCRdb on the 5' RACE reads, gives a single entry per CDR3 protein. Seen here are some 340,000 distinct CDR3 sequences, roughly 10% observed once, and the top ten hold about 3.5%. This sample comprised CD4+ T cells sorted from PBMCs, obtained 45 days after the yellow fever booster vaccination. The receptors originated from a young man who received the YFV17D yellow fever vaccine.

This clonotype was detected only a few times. CDR3: CASSVMGTTDTQYF. The CDR3 coding sequence is TGTGCCAGCAGCGTAATGGGAACCACAGATACGCAGTATTTT. The chain carries TRBV9 and TRBJ2-3; D remains ambiguous. The CDR3 has 14 amino acids. Trimming took 1 base from V and 2 from J, leaving 8 bases between them. Germline V gene lookup returns CDR1 SGDLS and CDR2 YYNGEE.

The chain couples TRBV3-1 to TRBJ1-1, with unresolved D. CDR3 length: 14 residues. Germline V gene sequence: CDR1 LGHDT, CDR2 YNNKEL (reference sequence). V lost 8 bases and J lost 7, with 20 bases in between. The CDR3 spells CASGEKGRLLEAFF. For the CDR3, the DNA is TGTGCCAGCGGGGAAAAAGGGAGGCTCCTTGAAGCTTTCTTT.

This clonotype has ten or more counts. CDR3 protein: CASSQAKSYGYTF. CDR3 coding DNA: TGCGCCAGCAGCCAAGCCAAGTCCTATGGCTACACCTTC. The J gene is TRBJ1-2, the V gene TRBV4-3, with D hard to call. V was clipped by 1 base and J by 4 bases, with 7 bases between them. The CDR3 contains 13 residues. The germline V gene has CDR1 LGHNA and CDR2 YSLEER.

CDR3 residues: CASSLAGIANYGYTF. The CDR3 DNA follows: TGTGCCAGCAGCTTGGCGGGGATAGCTAACTATGGCTACACCTTC. The gene calls are TRBV5-4 and TRBJ1-2; D is undetermined. Germline V CDR1 and CDR2: SGHNT, YYREEE (reference sequence). V was pared by 0 bases and J by 0 bases, with 9 bases between. The CDR3 loop spans 15 amino acids.

The CDR3 coding sequence is TGTGCCAGCAGCCGGGGTCGTCCGAATGCGTACGAGCAGTACTTC. As protein: CASSRGRPNAYEQYF. The rearrangement uses TRBV5-8 and TRBJ2-7; TRBD2 is a possible D gene (5 bases). CDR1 and CDR2 (germline): SGHTS, YDEGEE. This CDR3 has 15 amino acids. The ends were cut back, 4 bases at V and 4 bases at J, with 18 bases in the middle. Drawing the rest from reference TRBV5-8 and TRBJ2-7, the complete variable domain is EAGVTQSPTHLIKTRGQQATLRCSPISGHTSVYWYQQALGLGLQFLLWYDEGEERNRGNFPPRFSGRQFPNYSSELNVNALELEDSALYLCASSRGRPNAYEQYFGPGTRLTVT.

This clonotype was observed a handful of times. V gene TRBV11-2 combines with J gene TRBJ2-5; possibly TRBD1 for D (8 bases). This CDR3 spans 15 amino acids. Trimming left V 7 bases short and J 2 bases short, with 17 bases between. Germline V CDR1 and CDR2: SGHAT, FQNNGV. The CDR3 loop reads CASTTGGAGQETQYF. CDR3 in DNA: TGTGCCAGCACCACAGGGGGGGCCGGGCAAGAGACCCAGTACTTC.

CDR3 region: CASSLAGFRTDTQYF. DNA of the CDR3: TGTGCCAGCAGCTTAGCAGGGTTTCGCACAGATACGCAGTATTTT. V is TRBV7-2 and J is TRBJ2-3, with no clear D. The V gene's germline CDR1 is SGHTA and CDR2 FQGNSA. The germline V and J ends were trimmed by 0 bases and 1 base, with 8 bases remaining between them. The CDR3 spans 15 residues.

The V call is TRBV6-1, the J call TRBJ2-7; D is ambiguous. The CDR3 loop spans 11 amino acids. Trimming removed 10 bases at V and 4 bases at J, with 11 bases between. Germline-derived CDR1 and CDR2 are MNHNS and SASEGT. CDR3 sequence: CATILWYEQYF. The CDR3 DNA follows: TGTGCCACGATTCTCTGGTACGAGCAGTACTTC.

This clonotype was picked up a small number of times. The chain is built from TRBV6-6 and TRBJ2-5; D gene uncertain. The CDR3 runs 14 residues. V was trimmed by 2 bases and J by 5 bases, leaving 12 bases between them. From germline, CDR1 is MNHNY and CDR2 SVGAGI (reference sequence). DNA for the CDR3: TGTGCCAGCAGTTACGTGACTCGGTGGGAGACCCAGTACTTC. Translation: CASSYVTRWETQYF.

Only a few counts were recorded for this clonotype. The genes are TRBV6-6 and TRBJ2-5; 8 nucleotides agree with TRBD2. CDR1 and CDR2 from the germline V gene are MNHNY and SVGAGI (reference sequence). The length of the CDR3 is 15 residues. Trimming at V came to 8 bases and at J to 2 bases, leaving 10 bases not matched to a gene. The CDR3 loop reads CASSRGGIPQETQYF. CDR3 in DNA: TGTGCCAGCTCTCGGGGGGGGATCCCACAAGAGACCCAGTACTTC.

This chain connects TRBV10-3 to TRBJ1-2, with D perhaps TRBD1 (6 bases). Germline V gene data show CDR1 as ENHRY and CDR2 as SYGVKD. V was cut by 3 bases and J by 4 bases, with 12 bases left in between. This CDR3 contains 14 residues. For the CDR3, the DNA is TGTGCCATCAGTGAAGGGGACACCCTCTATGGCTACACCTTC. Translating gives CAISEGDTLYGYTF.

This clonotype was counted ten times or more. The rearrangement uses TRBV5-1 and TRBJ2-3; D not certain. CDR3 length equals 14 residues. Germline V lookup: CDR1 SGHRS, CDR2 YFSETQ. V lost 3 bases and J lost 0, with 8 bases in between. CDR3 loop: CASSSPDSTDTQYF. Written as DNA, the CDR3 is TGCGCCAGCAGCTCGCCGGACAGCACAGATACGCAGTATTTT.

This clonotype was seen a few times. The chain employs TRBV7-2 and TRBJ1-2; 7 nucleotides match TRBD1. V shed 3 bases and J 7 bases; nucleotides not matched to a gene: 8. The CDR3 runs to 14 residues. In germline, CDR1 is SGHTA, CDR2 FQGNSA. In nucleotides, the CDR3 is TGTGCCAGCAGCTTCGCGCAGGGGGAAGGTGGCTACACCTTC. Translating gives CASSFAQGEGGYTF.

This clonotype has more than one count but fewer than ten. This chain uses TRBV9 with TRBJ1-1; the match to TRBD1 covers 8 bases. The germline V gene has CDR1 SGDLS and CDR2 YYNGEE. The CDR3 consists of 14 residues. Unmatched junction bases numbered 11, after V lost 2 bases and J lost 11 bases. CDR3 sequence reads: CASSVAGGPQGAFF. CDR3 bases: TGTGCCAGCAGCGTCGCAGGGGGCCCCCAGGGGGCTTTCTTT.

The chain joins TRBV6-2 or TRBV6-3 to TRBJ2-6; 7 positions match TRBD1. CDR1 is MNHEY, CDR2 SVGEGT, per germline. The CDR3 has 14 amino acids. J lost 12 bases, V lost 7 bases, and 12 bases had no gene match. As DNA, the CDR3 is TGTGCCAGCACTGCAGCAGGGACAGATCTCGTCCTGACTTTC. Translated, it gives CASTAAGTDLVLTF.

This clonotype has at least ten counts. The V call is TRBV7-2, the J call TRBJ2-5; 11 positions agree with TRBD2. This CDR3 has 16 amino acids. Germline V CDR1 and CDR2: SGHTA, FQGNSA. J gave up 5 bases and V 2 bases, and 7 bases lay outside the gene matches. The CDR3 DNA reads TGTGCCAGCAGCTTATTCCTAGCGGGGGGCGGGGAGACCCAGTACTTC. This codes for CASSLFLAGGGETQYF.

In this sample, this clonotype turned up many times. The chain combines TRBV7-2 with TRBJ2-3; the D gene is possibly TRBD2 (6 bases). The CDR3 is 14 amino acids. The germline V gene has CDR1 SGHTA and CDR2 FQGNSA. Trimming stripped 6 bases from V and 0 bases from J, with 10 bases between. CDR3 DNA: TGTGCCAGCAGTCTAGCGTCTAGCACAGATACGCAGTATTTT. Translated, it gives CASSLASSTDTQYF.

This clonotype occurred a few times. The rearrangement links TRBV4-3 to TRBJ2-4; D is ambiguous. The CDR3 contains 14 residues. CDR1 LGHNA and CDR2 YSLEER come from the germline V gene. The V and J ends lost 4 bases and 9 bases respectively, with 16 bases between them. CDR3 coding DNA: TGCGCCAGCAGCCCAGAATATAACCTGGGCATTCAGTACTTC. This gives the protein CASSPEYNLGIQYF.

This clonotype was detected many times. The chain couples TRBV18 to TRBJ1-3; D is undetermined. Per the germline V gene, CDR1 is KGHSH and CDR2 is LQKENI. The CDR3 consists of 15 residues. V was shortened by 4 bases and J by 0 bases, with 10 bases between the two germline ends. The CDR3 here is CASSLTDPSGNTIYF. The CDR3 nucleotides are TGTGCCAGCTCACTCACGGATCCCTCTGGAAACACCATATATTTT.

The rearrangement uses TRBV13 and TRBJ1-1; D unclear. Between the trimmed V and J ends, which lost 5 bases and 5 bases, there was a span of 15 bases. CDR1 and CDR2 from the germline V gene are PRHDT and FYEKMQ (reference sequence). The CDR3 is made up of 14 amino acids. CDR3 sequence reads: CASSQYSRETEAFF. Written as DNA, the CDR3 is TGTGCCAGCAGCCAATACTCAAGGGAGACTGAAGCTTTCTTT.

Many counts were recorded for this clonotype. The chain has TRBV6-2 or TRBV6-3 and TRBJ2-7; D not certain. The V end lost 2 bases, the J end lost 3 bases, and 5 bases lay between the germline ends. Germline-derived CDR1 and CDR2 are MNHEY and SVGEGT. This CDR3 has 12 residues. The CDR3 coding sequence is TGTGCCAGCAGTTACGCGAGCTACGAGCAGTACTTC. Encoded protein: CASSYASYEQYF.

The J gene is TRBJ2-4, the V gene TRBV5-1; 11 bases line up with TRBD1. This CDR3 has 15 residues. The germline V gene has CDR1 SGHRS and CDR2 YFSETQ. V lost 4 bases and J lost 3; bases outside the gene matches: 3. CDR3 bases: TGCGCCAGCAGCATGGGACAGGGGGGCAAAAACATTCAGTACTTC. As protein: CASSMGQGGKNIQYF.

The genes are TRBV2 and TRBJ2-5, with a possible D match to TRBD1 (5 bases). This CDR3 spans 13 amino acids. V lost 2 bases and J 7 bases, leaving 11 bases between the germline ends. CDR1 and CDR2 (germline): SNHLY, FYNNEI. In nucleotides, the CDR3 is TGTGCCAGCAGTGAATTGACCCAGGGGACCCAGTACTTC. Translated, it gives CASSELTQGTQYF.

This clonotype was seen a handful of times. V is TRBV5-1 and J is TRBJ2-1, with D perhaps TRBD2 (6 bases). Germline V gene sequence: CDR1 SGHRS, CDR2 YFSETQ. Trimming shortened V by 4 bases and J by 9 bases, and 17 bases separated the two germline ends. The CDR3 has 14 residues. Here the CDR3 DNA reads TGCGCCAGCAGCCAGGGACTCGCCGGGGGTGAGCAGTTCTTC. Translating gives CASSQGLAGGEQFF.

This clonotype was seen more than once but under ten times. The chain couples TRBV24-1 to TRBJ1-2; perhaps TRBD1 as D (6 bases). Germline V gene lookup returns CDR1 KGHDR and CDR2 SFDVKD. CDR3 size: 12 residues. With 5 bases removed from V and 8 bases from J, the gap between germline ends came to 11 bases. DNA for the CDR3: TGTGCCACCAGTGCCCTAAGGGGGGGCTACACCTTC. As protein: CATSALRGGYTF.

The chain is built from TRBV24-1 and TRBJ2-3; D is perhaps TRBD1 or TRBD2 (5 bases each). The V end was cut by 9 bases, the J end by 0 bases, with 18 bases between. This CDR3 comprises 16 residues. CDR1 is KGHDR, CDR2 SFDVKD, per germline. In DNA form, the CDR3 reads TGTGCCACCCTCGAGGGGACGGCTACTAGCACAGATACGCAGTATTTT. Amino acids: CATLEGTATSTDTQYF.

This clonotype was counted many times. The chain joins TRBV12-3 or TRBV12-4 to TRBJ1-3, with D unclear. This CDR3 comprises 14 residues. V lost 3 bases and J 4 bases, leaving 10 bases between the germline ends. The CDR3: CASSFGLIGNTIYF. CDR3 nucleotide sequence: TGTGCCAGCAGTTTCGGGTTAATCGGAAACACCATATATTTT.

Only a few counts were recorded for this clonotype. CDR3 sequence: CASSQVAGKQETQYF. In nucleotides, the CDR3 is TGTGCCAGCAGCCAAGTAGCAGGAAAGCAAGAGACCCAGTACTTC. This chain connects TRBV3-1 to TRBJ2-5; D is unclear. The germline gives CDR1 LGHDT, CDR2 YNNKEL (reference sequence). V shed 1 base and J shed 2 bases, with 11 bases lying between them. CDR3 length: 15 amino acids.

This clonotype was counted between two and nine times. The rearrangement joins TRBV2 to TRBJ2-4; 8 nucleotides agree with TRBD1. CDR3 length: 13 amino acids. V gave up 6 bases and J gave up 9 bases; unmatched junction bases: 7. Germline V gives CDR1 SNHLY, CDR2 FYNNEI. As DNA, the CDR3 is TGTGCCAGCAGCCTGACAGGGGCGACCATTCAGTACTTC. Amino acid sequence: CASSLTGATIQYF. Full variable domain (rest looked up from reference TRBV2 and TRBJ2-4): EPEVTQTPSHQVTQMGQEVILRCVPISNHLYFYWYRQILGQKVEFLVSFYNNEISEKSEIFDDQFSVERPDGSNFTLKIRSTKLEDSAMYFCASSLTGATIQYFGAGTRLSVL.